What follows describes a single T cell receptor (beta chain). The germline gene is not matched at one end of the junction; a read error may be the cause. The V gene's germline CDR1 is MNHEY and CDR2 SVGAGI. The length of the CDR3 is 13 residues. The data belong to a study of blood T cell repertoires in COVID-19. Profiled with immunoSEQ multiplex PCR; TCRdb holds only in-frame clones, not every one. This table has 140,000 to 150,000 clones, around 80% appearing once. This sequence originates from a woman in her fifties or sixties with acute or convalescent COVID-19. Sequenced sample: peripheral blood. J is TRBJ2-7 and V is TRBV6-5, with D possibly being TRBD1 or TRBD2 (5 bases each). The CDR3: CASSDSGHPEQYF. The DNA for the CDR3 is TGTGCCAGCAGTGACTCGGGGCATCCCGAGCAGTACTTC.